This is a list of T cell receptor beta chains from one sample in a study of blood T cell repertoires in COVID-19. Sequencing was performed with immunoSEQ multiplex PCR; in TCRdb, only in-frame clones are kept and a portion is missing. The sample yields around 500,000 clones, more than 75% seen once. The sequenced material came from PBMCs or T cells enriched from blood (not recorded which). The receptor set was obtained from a woman in her thirties or forties who had recovered from COVID-19. Each CDR3 is given without its conserved first and last residue. Clone size is not always given. Where it is, it says once, few, many or a class for expanded clones.

size	V	J	CDR3
.	TRBV10-1	TRBJ2-3	ASSDPRREGTDTQY
few	TRBV18	TRBJ1-1	ASSRGSRENTEAF
once	TRBV7-2	TRBJ2-3	ASSQQGQPSTDTQY
.	TRBV19	TRBJ1-3	ASTRGQLANTIY
.	TRBV5-1	TRBJ2-5	ASSLNLGRETQY
.	TRBV6-2/TRBV6-3	TRBJ1-2	ATNPGGRGDYGYT
.	TRBV7-6	TRBJ2-1	ASSSSGRGNEQF
once	TRBV2	TRBJ1-1	ASSRATEAF
.	TRBV7-9	TRBJ1-2	ASSSRGSGGYT
.	TRBV6-1	TRBJ1-4	ASSGPSAGNRGKLF
.	TRBV5-1	TRBJ1-1	ASSRLPYTGMDTEAF
.	TRBV6-2/TRBV6-3	TRBJ1-5	ASSWPGNQPQH
few	TRBV7-2	TRBJ2-3	ASKILAGGTTDTQY
once	TRBV7-2	TRBJ2-7	ASSLEPGTETPYEQY
.	TRBV27	TRBJ1-6	ASRGDAYNSPLH
.	TRBV5-4	TRBJ2-5	ASSRFGTSGQETQY
.	TRBV7-2	TRBJ1-3	ASSLNPPGGSGNTIY
.	TRBV4-3	TRBJ1-2	ASSQEPNRVAKGGYT
.	TRBV7-6	TRBJ2-7	ASSLGRDRTYEQY
.	TRBV4-1	TRBJ1-2	ASSQTTDRAGYT
once	TRBV6-2/TRBV6-3	TRBJ1-6	ASSYSLAGTGPSNSPLH
.	TRBV7-6	TRBJ1-5	ASSLMVSGQPQH
.	TRBV3-1/TRBV3-2	TRBJ1-6	ASSQVQGANSPLH
.	TRBV18	TRBJ1-4	ASSPRRDNEKLF
.	TRBV19	TRBJ2-3	ASSIGARLATSTDTQY
once	TRBV19	TRBJ2-1	ASSRGGKRDYNEQF
.	TRBV12-5	TRBJ1-3	ASGFDGSSGNTIY
.	TRBV18	TRBJ2-2	ASSPLTPGGTGELF
once	TRBV19	TRBJ1-5	ASSIGFRDRGFSNQPQH
.	TRBV19	TRBJ2-7	ASSINGRAYEQY
once	TRBV5-8	TRBJ1-2	ASTRTARHNYGYT
.	TRBV3-1/TRBV3-2	TRBJ1-4	ASSLAFEDRNEKLF
few	TRBV7-2	TRBJ2-7	ASSSGTGDYEQY
.	TRBV28	TRBJ2-7	ASSLSRSFYEQY
.	TRBV7-2	TRBJ2-1	ASSARESLMKEQF
.	TRBV6-6	TRBJ2-7	ASSYLAGVHEQY
.	TRBV6-5	TRBJ1-1	ASTETGRNTEAF
.	TRBV4-1	TRBJ2-2	ASSQVSTVNTGELF
.	TRBV15	TRBJ1-2	ATTSHGANYGYT
.	TRBV11-2	TRBJ2-7	ASSLGWDRSYEQY
.	TRBV11-3	TRBJ1-1	ASSLGGQGRLAF
.	TRBV3-1/TRBV3-2	TRBJ2-7	ASSQTSGRAYEQY
.	TRBV30	TRBJ1-1	AWSLGQGRTEAF
.	TRBV12-3/TRBV12-4	TRBJ2-1	ASKVAGLNEQF
.	TRBV7-2	TRBJ1-1	ASSKNLRATEAF
.	TRBV27	TRBJ2-3	ASIPGQGDTQY
once	TRBV18	TRBJ1-6	ASSPTAQGNSPLH
.	TRBV7-8	TRBJ1-2	ASSLGSRGKYGYT